The rows below give T cell receptor beta chains drawn from one sample of a study of blood T cell repertoires in COVID-19. Using immunoSEQ multiplex PCR, the repertoire was profiled, and TCRdb retains in-frame clones only, with some absent. Of more than 350,000 clones listed, around 90% were seen once; the top ten hold around 3%. The material sequenced was peripheral blood. These receptors were obtained from a woman younger than 45 with COVID-19, enrolled during active disease. Each CDR3 is given with its conserved first and last residue. Each record gives: J gene, clone size, D gene, V gene, CDR3 DNA, CDR3 protein. A D gene is named only where the DNA matches it firmly. Clone size appears in some rows only: once, few, many, or a class for an expanded clone.

J gene: TRBJ1-2
clone size: -
D gene: TRBD1
V gene: TRBV9
CDR3 DNA: TGTGCCAGCAGCGTAGGGGCGGGGGGACAGGGGCAAGGCTACACCTTC
CDR3 protein: CASSVGAGGQGQGYTF

J gene: TRBJ2-3
clone size: -
D gene: -
V gene: TRBV3-1/TRBV3-2
CDR3 DNA: TGTGCCAGCAGCCAAGGAGCGAATACGCAGTATTTT
CDR3 protein: CASSQGANTQYF

J gene: TRBJ2-4
clone size: -
D gene: -
V gene: TRBV19
CDR3 DNA: TGTGCCAGTAGTATAGGCAGGGTTTTGGGCAAAAACATTCAGTACTTC
CDR3 protein: CASSIGRVLGKNIQYF

J gene: TRBJ2-3
clone size: -
D gene: TRBD2
V gene: TRBV6-2/TRBV6-3
CDR3 DNA: TGTGCCAGCAGTTCTCGACTAGCGGGAAGCACAGATACGCAGTATTTT
CDR3 protein: CASSSRLAGSTDTQYF

J gene: TRBJ1-5
clone size: -
D gene: -
V gene: TRBV28
CDR3 DNA: TGTGCCAGCGGGGGGGTGGATCAGCCCCAGCATTTT
CDR3 protein: CASGGVDQPQHF

J gene: TRBJ2-7
clone size: -
D gene: -
V gene: TRBV21-1
CDR3 DNA: TGTGCCAGCAGCCCCACTCCCGGGACAGGGGACGAGCAGTACTTC
CDR3 protein: CASSPTPGTGDEQYF

J gene: TRBJ2-1
clone size: -
D gene: TRBD2
V gene: TRBV9
CDR3 DNA: TGTGCCAGCAGCCCCCAAGCGGGAGTCGACAATGAGCAGTTCTTC
CDR3 protein: CASSPQAGVDNEQFF

J gene: TRBJ1-2
clone size: -
D gene: TRBD1
V gene: TRBV12-5
CDR3 DNA: TGTGCTAGTGCCATACAGGGGGATAACTATGGCTACACCTTC
CDR3 protein: CASAIQGDNYGYTF

J gene: TRBJ2-7
clone size: -
D gene: -
V gene: TRBV5-1
CDR3 DNA: TGCGCCAGCAGCTTGGATCCCCCAGGCGCGAGCTCCTACGAGCAGTACTTC
CDR3 protein: CASSLDPPGASSYEQYF

J gene: TRBJ1-4
clone size: -
D gene: -
V gene: TRBV3-1/TRBV3-2
CDR3 DNA: TGTGCCAGCAGCCCCAATACCGGGTCCTTTAATGAAAAACTGTTTTTT
CDR3 protein: CASSPNTGSFNEKLFF

J gene: TRBJ2-7
clone size: -
D gene: TRBD1
V gene: TRBV5-1
CDR3 DNA: TGCGCCAGCAGCCTAGACAGGGGGATTTACTACGAGCAGTACTTC
CDR3 protein: CASSLDRGIYYEQYF

J gene: TRBJ1-4
clone size: -
D gene: -
V gene: TRBV10-3
CDR3 DNA: TGTGCCACAGCCGGTGGAATGGGCGAAAAACTGTTTTTT
CDR3 protein: CATAGGMGEKLFF

J gene: TRBJ2-3
clone size: -
D gene: TRBD2
V gene: TRBV7-2
CDR3 DNA: TGTGCCAGCAGCCAGACTAGCGGGAGGGGCGATACGCAGTATTTT
CDR3 protein: CASSQTSGRGDTQYF

J gene: TRBJ2-1
clone size: -
D gene: TRBD2
V gene: TRBV13
CDR3 DNA: TGTGCCAGCAGCTTAGGGGTAGCGGGCCGCAATGAGCAGTTCTTC
CDR3 protein: CASSLGVAGRNEQFF

J gene: TRBJ2-3
clone size: few
D gene: TRBD2
V gene: TRBV12-3/TRBV12-4
CDR3 DNA: TGTGCCAGCACCCGACTAGCAACAGATACGCAGTATTTT
CDR3 protein: CASTRLATDTQYF

J gene: TRBJ2-6
clone size: -
D gene: -
V gene: TRBV7-2
CDR3 DNA: TGTGCCAGCAGCTTTCTCTACTCTGGGGCCAACGTCCTGACTTTC
CDR3 protein: CASSFLYSGANVLTF

J gene: TRBJ2-2
clone size: few
D gene: -
V gene: TRBV3-1/TRBV3-2
CDR3 DNA: TGTGCCAGCAGCCAAGAGGGACTGCCCACCGGGGAGCTGTTTTTT
CDR3 protein: CASSQEGLPTGELFF

J gene: TRBJ2-7
clone size: few
D gene: TRBD2
V gene: TRBV11-2
CDR3 DNA: TGTGCCAGCAGCTTAGATAGCGGGGGGGGTTACGAGCAGTACTTC
CDR3 protein: CASSLDSGGGYEQYF

J gene: TRBJ2-1
clone size: -
D gene: TRBD2
V gene: TRBV2
CDR3 DNA: TGTGCCAGCAGATTAACCCCGGGACTAGACAATGAGCAGTTCTTC
CDR3 protein: CASRLTPGLDNEQFF

J gene: TRBJ1-2
clone size: -
D gene: -
V gene: TRBV7-9
CDR3 DNA: TGTGCCAGCAGCTTACCTCTCAGCGGGGGGAACTATGGCTACACCTTC
CDR3 protein: CASSLPLSGGNYGYTF

J gene: TRBJ2-2
clone size: -
D gene: TRBD1
V gene: TRBV10-1
CDR3 DNA: TGCGCCAGCAGTAACTCGACAGGGGGATCCACCGGGGAGCTGTTTTTT
CDR3 protein: CASSNSTGGSTGELFF

J gene: TRBJ1-2
clone size: -
D gene: -
V gene: TRBV5-1
CDR3 DNA: TGCGCCAGCAGCTTGGAGTCCGGGGGCTATGGCTACACCTTC
CDR3 protein: CASSLESGGYGYTF

J gene: TRBJ1-6
clone size: few
D gene: -
V gene: TRBV3-1/TRBV3-2
CDR3 DNA: TGTGCCAGCAGCCAAGACAGGATAAATTCACCCCTCCACTTT
CDR3 protein: CASSQDRINSPLHF

J gene: TRBJ1-1
clone size: -
D gene: TRBD1
V gene: TRBV6-5
CDR3 DNA: TGTGCCAGCAGTAGACAGGGGGGAATGAACACTGAAGCTTTCTTT
CDR3 protein: CASSRQGGMNTEAFF

J gene: TRBJ1-2
clone size: -
D gene: -
V gene: TRBV7-2
CDR3 DNA: TGTGCCAGCAGCTTAGGGGATGCGGGGAATCGGGGCTACACCTTC
CDR3 protein: CASSLGDAGNRGYTF

J gene: TRBJ2-7
clone size: -
D gene: TRBD1
V gene: TRBV9
CDR3 DNA: TGTGCCAGCAGCGTAGGACAGGGGGCCTACGAGCAGTACTTC
CDR3 protein: CASSVGQGAYEQYF

J gene: TRBJ1-1
clone size: -
D gene: TRBD1
V gene: TRBV6-6
CDR3 DNA: TGTGCCAGCAGTTATGTGACAGGGTCCGCTGAAGCTTTCTTT
CDR3 protein: CASSYVTGSAEAFF

J gene: TRBJ1-1
clone size: few
D gene: -
V gene: TRBV3-1/TRBV3-2
CDR3 DNA: TGTGCCAGCAATACCAGGGGAACTGAAGCTTTCTTT
CDR3 protein: CASNTRGTEAFF

J gene: TRBJ1-4
clone size: -
D gene: -
V gene: TRBV5-5
CDR3 DNA: TGTGCCAGCAGCTTAGGGGCGGGGGATAATGAAAAACTGTTTTTT
CDR3 protein: CASSLGAGDNEKLFF

J gene: TRBJ2-7
clone size: -
D gene: -
V gene: TRBV18
CDR3 DNA: TGTGCCAGCTCACCACCGACAGAAAGCTACGAGCAGTACTTC
CDR3 protein: CASSPPTESYEQYF

J gene: TRBJ2-5
clone size: -
D gene: -
V gene: TRBV15
CDR3 DNA: TGTGCCACCAGCAGAGATCTAGGTGCGGTTCCACCGGAGACCCAGTACTTC
CDR3 protein: CATSRDLGAVPPETQYF

J gene: TRBJ1-3
clone size: -
D gene: -
V gene: TRBV5-1
CDR3 DNA: TGCGCCAGCAGCTTGAACAGGCAAAACTCTGGAAACACCATATATTTT
CDR3 protein: CASSLNRQNSGNTIYF

J gene: TRBJ2-7
clone size: few
D gene: TRBD2
V gene: TRBV6-1
CDR3 DNA: TGTGCCAGCAGTGAGGAGACTAGCGGGGCGTGGGAGCAGTACTTC
CDR3 protein: CASSEETSGAWEQYF

J gene: TRBJ1-5
clone size: -
D gene: -
V gene: TRBV7-2
CDR3 DNA: TGTGCCAGCAGCTTGGACAGTAGTCAGCCCCAGCATTTT
CDR3 protein: CASSLDSSQPQHF

J gene: TRBJ2-1
clone size: -
D gene: TRBD2
V gene: TRBV13
CDR3 DNA: TGTGCCAGCAGCCTCCGGACTAGCGGGAGGGCCTTGGATGAGCAGTTCTTC
CDR3 protein: CASSLRTSGRALDEQFF

J gene: TRBJ1-1
clone size: -
D gene: -
V gene: TRBV27
CDR3 DNA: TGTGCCAGCAGTTTCGGGTCAGCGGCTGAAGCTTTCTTT
CDR3 protein: CASSFGSAAEAFF

J gene: TRBJ2-1
clone size: -
D gene: -
V gene: TRBV10-3
CDR3 DNA: TGTGCCATCAGTGAGGGGCGGGGCGATGAGCAGTTCTTC
CDR3 protein: CAISEGRGDEQFF

J gene: TRBJ1-2
clone size: once
D gene: -
V gene: TRBV2
CDR3 DNA: TGTGCCAGCAGTGACTGGGCCCCCTATGGCTACACCTTC
CDR3 protein: CASSDWAPYGYTF

J gene: TRBJ2-2
clone size: -
D gene: -
V gene: TRBV24-1
CDR3 DNA: TGTGCCACCACCAGGGCGGACACCGGGGAGCTGTTTTTT
CDR3 protein: CATTRADTGELFF

J gene: TRBJ1-2
clone size: -
D gene: -
V gene: TRBV12-3/TRBV12-4
CDR3 DNA: TGTGCCAGCAGTTTAACCGGGGGAGGTGGCTACACCTTC
CDR3 protein: CASSLTGGGGYTF

J gene: TRBJ2-7
clone size: -
D gene: TRBD2
V gene: TRBV7-2
CDR3 DNA: TGTGCCAGCAGCTTAGCTTGGGTTTTGGGCGGGGGGGCCGTTATGTCCTACGAGCAGTACTTC
CDR3 protein: CASSLAWVLGGGAVMSYEQYF

J gene: TRBJ2-1
clone size: -
D gene: TRBD2
V gene: TRBV11-3
CDR3 DNA: TGTGCCAGCAGCTCGAGAGCGGGAAGTTACAATGAGCAGTTCTTC
CDR3 protein: CASSSRAGSYNEQFF

J gene: TRBJ1-4
clone size: once
D gene: -
V gene: TRBV7-9
CDR3 DNA: TGTGCCAGCAGCCTATCCCGGCAGGGCACTAATGAAAAACTGTTTTTT
CDR3 protein: CASSLSRQGTNEKLFF

J gene: TRBJ2-1
clone size: -
D gene: TRBD2
V gene: TRBV25-1
CDR3 DNA: TGTGCCAGCAGTGACCCCCTAGCGGGAGGACTGATTGAGCAGTTCTTC
CDR3 protein: CASSDPLAGGLIEQFF

J gene: TRBJ1-2
clone size: -
D gene: -
V gene: TRBV19
CDR3 DNA: TGTGCCAGTAGTAGGGTTGGACAGCACTATGGCTACACCTTC
CDR3 protein: CASSRVGQHYGYTF

J gene: TRBJ2-2
clone size: -
D gene: TRBD1
V gene: TRBV18
CDR3 DNA: TGTGCCAGCTCACGGACAGGCTCGAACACCGGGGAGCTGTTTTTT
CDR3 protein: CASSRTGSNTGELFF

J gene: TRBJ1-2
clone size: once
D gene: -
V gene: TRBV12-3/TRBV12-4
CDR3 DNA: TGTGCCAGCAGGCTGCGAACTAACTATGGCTACACCTTC
CDR3 protein: CASRLRTNYGYTF

J gene: TRBJ1-1
clone size: -
D gene: -
V gene: TRBV29-1
CDR3 DNA: TGCAGCGTTAATATAGAGAGGAACACTGAAGCTTTCTTT
CDR3 protein: CSVNIERNTEAFF

J gene: TRBJ2-5
clone size: -
D gene: TRBD1
V gene: TRBV9
CDR3 DNA: TGTGCCAGCAGCGTAACCCAGGGGGTAGGATTAGAGACCCAGTACTTC
CDR3 protein: CASSVTQGVGLETQYF

J gene: TRBJ2-5
clone size: -
D gene: -
V gene: TRBV11-2
CDR3 DNA: TGTGCCAGCAGCTCCCTTGGCCACCAAGAGACCCAGTACTTC
CDR3 protein: CASSSLGHQETQYF

J gene: TRBJ2-5
clone size: -
D gene: TRBD1
V gene: TRBV27
CDR3 DNA: TGTGCCAGCAGTGCTGTTAGGGGGCGGGAGACCCAGTACTTC
CDR3 protein: CASSAVRGRETQYF

J gene: TRBJ2-5
clone size: -
D gene: TRBD2
V gene: TRBV6-5
CDR3 DNA: TGTGCCACCAGTTGGAAGGGGAGGGGAGAGACCCAGTACTTC
CDR3 protein: CATSWKGRGETQYF

J gene: TRBJ2-1
clone size: -
D gene: -
V gene: TRBV27
CDR3 DNA: TGTGCCAGCAGCCGAGGGACAACGCGGGAGCAGTTCTTC
CDR3 protein: CASSRGTTREQFF

J gene: TRBJ2-2
clone size: -
D gene: TRBD2
V gene: TRBV6-2/TRBV6-3
CDR3 DNA: TGTGCCAGCAGCAAGGTGCTAGCGGGGAACACCGGGGAGCTGTTTTTT
CDR3 protein: CASSKVLAGNTGELFF

J gene: TRBJ2-7
clone size: -
D gene: -
V gene: TRBV2
CDR3 DNA: TGTGCCAGCGGTTACAGCTACGGCTACGAGCAGTACTTC
CDR3 protein: CASGYSYGYEQYF

J gene: TRBJ1-4
clone size: -
D gene: TRBD1
V gene: TRBV5-1
CDR3 DNA: TGCGCCAGCAGCTTGAATAGCCCGGGACAGACTGAAAAACTGTTTTTT
CDR3 protein: CASSLNSPGQTEKLFF